The 20 T cell receptor beta chains listed next were all sequenced from one sample in a study of blood T cells in healthy people across ages. Then a second PCR, running roughly 7 to 11 cycles, was carried out with a sample-barcoded 5' primer and a J-beta primer mix. TCRdb fed the 5' RACE reads into MiXCR, producing one record per CDR3 protein. The table includes over 1,500,000 distinct CDR3 sequences, approximately 40% detected once. The sequenced sample was blood. All receptors come from a human donor in good health.

This clonotype was seen more than once but under ten times. The chain employs TRBV5-4 and TRBJ2-1, with 9 bases identical to TRBD2. The CDR3 has 13 residues. The germline CDR1 and CDR2 sequences are SGHNT and YYREEE (reference sequence). V lost 3 bases to trimming and J lost 8 bases; unmatched junction nucleotides: 3. The CDR3 DNA follows: TGTGCCAGCAGCTCCACTAGCGGGTATGAGCAGTTCTTC. Protein product: CASSSTSGYEQFF. Combining the CDR3 with reference TRBV5-4 and TRBJ2-1 gives the whole variable domain ETGVTQSPTHLIKTRGQQVTLRCSSQSGHNTVSWYQQALGQGPQFIFQYYREEENGRGNFPPRFSGLQFPNYSSELNVNALELDDSALYLCASSSTSGYEQFFGPGTRLTVL.

This clonotype showed up just a few times. This chain links TRBV6-2 or TRBV6-3 with TRBJ1-5, with 7 bases identical to TRBD1. Per the germline V gene, CDR1 is MNHEY and CDR2 is SVGEGT. The V segment lost 10 bases and the J segment 4 bases; nucleotides outside the gene matches: 10. This CDR3 contains 14 residues. This CDR3 reads CAIGIRGENQPQHF. The DNA for the CDR3 is TGTGCCATCGGAATCAGGGGGGAGAATCAGCCCCAGCATTTT.

The chain recombines TRBV4-3 with TRBJ1-2; TRBD1 might be the D (6 bases). This CDR3 has 16 residues. CDR1 is LGHNA, CDR2 YSLEER, per germline. V lost 0 bases and J lost 4, with 15 bases in between. The CDR3 DNA reads TGCGCCAGCAGCCAAGATTTCCAGGGGCGATTCTATGGCTACACCTTC. This encodes CASSQDFQGRFYGYTF.

The J gene is TRBJ2-5, the V gene TRBV11-1; D may be TRBD2 (5 bases). The CDR3 runs to 14 residues. V lost 6 bases, J lost 13 bases, and 24 bases lay in between. Germline values: CDR1 SGHAT, CDR2 FQDESV (reference sequence). CDR3 in DNA: TGTGCCAGCAGATTGGAGGTTTTGGGGAATGAGCGGTACTTC. Translated, it gives CASRLEVLGNERYF. Looking up the rest from reference TRBV11-1 and TRBJ2-5 gives the full variable domain: EAEVAQSPRYKITEKSQAVAFWCDPISGHATLYWYRQILGQGPELLVQFQDESVVDDSQLPKDRFSAERLKGVDSTLKIQPAELGDSAMYLCASRLEVLGNERYFGPGTRLLVL.

The chain joins TRBV6-5 to TRBJ1-2; D is perhaps TRBD1 (6 bases). This CDR3 has 16 amino acids. Germline V gene lookup returns CDR1 MNHEY and CDR2 SVGAGI. V lost 6 bases and J lost 0, with 17 bases in between. The CDR3 bases are TGTGCCAGCAGCCTTACCTGGGACACGGCTAACTATGGCTACACCTTC. Translating it yields CASSLTWDTANYGYTF.

This clonotype showed up just a few times. The rearrangement links TRBV12-5 to TRBJ2-3, with D possibly TRBD1 on 6 matching bases. The germline gives CDR1 LGHNT, CDR2 FRNRAP. V was pared by 6 bases and J by 2 bases, with 21 bases between. The CDR3 is 17 residues long. The CDR3 reads CASGDPLSGQFTDTQYF. The DNA for the CDR3 is TGTGCTAGTGGCGACCCCCTGAGCGGACAGTTCACAGATACGCAGTATTTT.

The chain has TRBV5-1 and TRBJ2-1; D is undetermined. V was trimmed by 7 bases and J by 2 bases, leaving 16 bases between them. The CDR3 sequence is 15 residues long. In germline, CDR1 is SGHRS, CDR2 YFSETQ. Here the CDR3 reads CASAPKGGAYNEQFF. As DNA, the CDR3 is TGCGCCAGCGCCCCCAAGGGTGGAGCCTACAATGAGCAGTTCTTC.

The gene calls are TRBV5-1 and TRBJ2-2; TRBD2 is a possible D gene (5 bases). The CDR3 contains 13 residues. The V gene's germline CDR1 is SGHRS and CDR2 YFSETQ. V shed 5 bases and J shed 2 bases, with 7 bases lying between them. The CDR3 nucleotides are TGCGCCAGCAGGGGAGACAACACCGGGGAGCTGTTTTTT. This encodes CASRGDNTGELFF.

The genes are TRBV20-1 and TRBJ2-1; 11 nucleotides match TRBD2. Germline V gene data show CDR1 as DFQATT and CDR2 as SNEGSKA (reference sequence). The CDR3 covers 15 residues. V lost 6 bases, J lost 5 bases, and 9 bases stayed unmatched. The CDR3 region is CSAISGRGPDNEQFF. As DNA, the CDR3 is TGCAGTGCAATTAGCGGGAGGGGTCCGGACAATGAGCAGTTCTTC.

The rearrangement joins TRBV7-2 to TRBJ2-4, with TRBD1 matching over 9 bases. Germline-derived CDR1 and CDR2 are SGHTA and FQGNSA. This CDR3 contains 18 residues. J was trimmed by 2 bases and V by 3 bases; bases with no gene match: 11. CDR3 sequence reads: CASSFSVAGTGTKNIQYF. CDR3 in DNA: TGTGCCAGCAGCTTTAGCGTGGCGGGGACAGGGACCAAAAACATTCAGTACTTC.

The chain has TRBV6-2 or TRBV6-3 and TRBJ2-1; tentative D call: TRBD2 (5 bases). CDR1 MNHEY and CDR2 SVGEGT come from the germline V gene. This CDR3 has 11 amino acids. V was trimmed by 10 bases and J by 6 bases, leaving 10 bases between them. The CDR3 loop reads CATAAGNEQFF. CDR3 DNA: TGTGCCACTGCGGCGGGCAATGAGCAGTTCTTC.

This clonotype was counted ten times or more. The junction departs from germline at one end; a sequencing error may be responsible. This chain uses TRBV4-1 with TRBJ2-7; 9 positions agree with TRBD2. The CDR3 is 15 amino acids. CDR1 is MGHRA and CDR2 is YSYEKL in the germline V gene. CDR3 residues: CASSQERGASYEQYF. The CDR3 DNA sequence: TGCGCCAGCAGTCAAGAGCGGGGGGCATCCTACGAGCAGTACTTC.

The chain has TRBV12-3 or TRBV12-4 and TRBJ2-1, with 10 bases that match TRBD1. There are 14 residues in the CDR3. With V trimmed by 9 bases and J by 8 bases, 10 bases remained unmatched. This CDR3 is CASRWTGGLDEQFF. The CDR3, as DNA: TGTGCCAGTCGTTGGACAGGGGGTTTAGATGAGCAGTTCTTC.

Only a few counts were recorded for this clonotype. The chain joins TRBV25-1 to TRBJ1-1; the D gene is possibly TRBD1 (5 bases). CDR1 MGHDK and CDR2 SYGVNS come from the germline V gene. The CDR3 sequence is 14 residues long. The V and J ends lost 5 bases and 3 bases respectively, with 13 bases between them. The CDR3 is CASSQGGDYTEAFF. CDR3 nucleotide sequence: TGTGCCAGCAGTCAGGGCGGGGACTACACTGAAGCTTTCTTT. Filled out from reference TRBV25-1 and TRBJ1-1, the complete variable domain reads EADIYQTPRYLVIGTGKKITLECSQTMGHDKMYWYQQDPGMELHLIHYSYGVNSTEKGDLSSESTVSRIRTEHFPLTLESARPSHTSQYLCASSQGGDYTEAFFGQGTRLTVV.

The genes are TRBV6-6 and TRBJ1-2, with TRBD1 as a possible D gene (6 bases). CDR3 length: 15 residues. Germline V lookup: CDR1 MNHNY, CDR2 SVGAGI (reference sequence). V shed 2 bases and J shed 8 bases, with 18 bases lying between them. The CDR3: CASSYPTQGNGGYTF. In nucleotides, the CDR3 is TGTGCCAGCAGTTACCCAACCCAGGGGAATGGGGGCTACACCTTC.

The chain joins TRBV12-3 or TRBV12-4 to TRBJ2-6, with 7 bases identical to TRBD1. The CDR3 runs to 19 residues. J was trimmed by 3 bases and V by 6 bases; bases with no gene match: 17. In DNA, the CDR3 is TGTGCCAGCAGCGGACAGGTCTACGACCCCGCGTTTGGGGCCAACGTCCTGACTTTC. Its protein is CASSGQVYDPAFGANVLTF.

This sequence joins TRBV24-1 and TRBJ2-1, with a weak D call TRBD2 (5 bases). This CDR3 has 12 residues. V shed 8 bases and J shed 8 bases, with 12 bases lying between them. Germline values: CDR1 KGHDR, CDR2 SFDVKD. The CDR3 spells CATNRGWDEQFF. The DNA of the CDR3 is TGTGCCACCAATCGCGGGTGGGATGAGCAGTTCTTC.

This clonotype was seen only a few times. The J gene is TRBJ2-1, the V gene TRBV20-1, with D uncertain. Germline V gene lookup returns CDR1 DFQATT and CDR2 SNEGSKA (reference sequence). The CDR3 totals 13 residues. Deletions cut 1 base from V and 9 bases from J, with 13 bases between. In DNA, the CDR3 is TGCAGTGCTAGAGTATCCGGTCGCGTTGAGCAGTTCTTC. Translation: CSARVSGRVEQFF.

This clonotype has at least ten counts. V is TRBV10-3 and J is TRBJ1-2, with a possible D match to TRBD1 (5 bases). The germline CDR1 and CDR2 sequences are ENHRY and SYGVKD. Trimming shortened V by 2 bases and J by 2 bases, and 12 bases separated the two germline ends. This CDR3 comprises 15 residues. CDR3 coding DNA: TGTGCCATCAGTGAGAGTCCGTCAGGGAACTATGGCTACACCTTC. Translation: CAISESPSGNYGYTF.

This clonotype has just a few counts. J is TRBJ2-3 and V is TRBV7-2, with TRBD1 matching over 9 bases. CDR1 and CDR2 (germline): SGHTA, FQGNSA. CDR3 length: 16 residues. Trimming removed 1 base from V and 7 bases from J; junction bases left unmatched: 9. Here the CDR3 reads CASSLEPRTGVHTQYF. The CDR3 region has the DNA TGTGCCAGCAGCTTAGAGCCCCGGACAGGGGTACATACGCAGTATTTT.